This T cell receptor beta chain came from a study of T cell responses to AZD1222 COVID-19 vaccine. Overall study findings and caveats: Only 5 or 6 people who got AZD1222 tested seropositive at baseline. Targets within unmutated variant regions were reportedly found for nearly half of spike-specific TCRs.

TCRdb's copy holds only in-frame clones and misses some; the assay was immunoSEQ multiplex PCR. The sample has 90,000 to 150,000 clones; around nine tenths are singletons. To note about this clone: Its antigen is still unknown.

Trimming at V came to 4 bases and at J to 5 bases, leaving 6 bases not matched to a gene. The CDR3 spans 17 residues. Germline V CDR1 and CDR2: MNHEY, SVGEGT. The source of this sequence is an adult in good health. Source: peripheral blood, taken on day 0 of AZD1222 vaccination. The J gene is TRBJ2-2, the V gene TRBV6-2 or TRBV6-3; 14 bases map to TRBD2. CDR3 sequence: CASSLGLAGVRTGELFF. The CDR3 nucleotides read TGTGCCAGCAGTTTGGGACTAGCGGGAGTGAGGACCGGGGAGCTGTTTTTT.